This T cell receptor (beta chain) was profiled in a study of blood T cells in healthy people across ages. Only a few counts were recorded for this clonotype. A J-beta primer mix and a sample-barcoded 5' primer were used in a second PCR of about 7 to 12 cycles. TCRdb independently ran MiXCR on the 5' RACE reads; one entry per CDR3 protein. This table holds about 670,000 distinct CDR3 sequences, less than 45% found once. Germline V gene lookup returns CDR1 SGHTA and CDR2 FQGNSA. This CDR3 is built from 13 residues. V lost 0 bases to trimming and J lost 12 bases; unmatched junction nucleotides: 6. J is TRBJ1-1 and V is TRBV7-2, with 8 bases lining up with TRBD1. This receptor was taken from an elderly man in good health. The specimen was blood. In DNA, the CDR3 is TGTGCCAGCAGCTTAGCCCCGGACAGGGAAACTTTCTTT. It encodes CASSLAPDRETFF.